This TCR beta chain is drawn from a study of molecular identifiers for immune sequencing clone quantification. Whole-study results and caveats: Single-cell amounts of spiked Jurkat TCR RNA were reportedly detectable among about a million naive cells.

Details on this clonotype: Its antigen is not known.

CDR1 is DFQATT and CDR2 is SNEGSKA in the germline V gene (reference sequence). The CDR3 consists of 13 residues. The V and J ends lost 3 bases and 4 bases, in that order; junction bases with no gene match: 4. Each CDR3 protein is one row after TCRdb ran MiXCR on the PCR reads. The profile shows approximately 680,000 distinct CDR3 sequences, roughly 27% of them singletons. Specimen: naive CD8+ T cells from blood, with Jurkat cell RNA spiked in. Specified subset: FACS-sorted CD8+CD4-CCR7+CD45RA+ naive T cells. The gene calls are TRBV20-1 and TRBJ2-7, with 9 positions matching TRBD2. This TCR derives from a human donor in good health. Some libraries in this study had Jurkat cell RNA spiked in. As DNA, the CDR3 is TGCAGTGCTAGGGCGGGGGGGCGTTACGAGCAGTACTTC. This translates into CSARAGGRYEQYF.